This T cell receptor (beta chain) emerged from a study of memory CD4+ T cells and cytomegalovirus serostatus. Study at large: Healthy Belgian adult donors included nine or ten CMV-positive and approximately 25 CMV-negative people. Whole-study findings and limits: CD4+ memory repertoires contained about two fifths of the 164 reported CMV TCRbeta sequences. Median bootstrapped AUC for CMV status was just under 0.97 originally, less than 0.93 US-trained.

Single viable CD3+CD4+CD8-CD45RO+ cells were sorted as the memory CD4+ T cells. CMV serostatus came from serum IgG against pp150, pp28, p38, p52. The protocol was immunoSEQ multiplex PCR, while the TCRdb copy is restricted to in-frame clones and leaves out a portion. The data contain approximately 74,000 clones, around 76% of them singletons. About this clone itself: As yet, its antigen is unknown.

Germline CDR1 is MNHNS and CDR2 is SASEGT. Trimming removed 3 bases from V and 6 bases from J, with 8 bases in between. CDR3 size: 13 residues. This chain uses TRBV6-1 with TRBJ2-2; D not certain. This clonotype was sampled from an adult in good health and CMV-seropositive. Sequenced: memory CD4+ T cells from blood. For the CDR3, the DNA is TGTGCCAGCAGTGAGGACCGTTCCGGGGAGCTGTTTTTT. This encodes CASSEDRSGELFF.